This T cell receptor beta chain was profiled in a study of cytomegalovirus exposure and HLA in healthy donors (dated by TCRdb to 2016 to 2017). Notes on the research overall: The 700 or so repertoires of the first cohort and the approximately 130 validation repertoires were produced on the same platform, according to a later analysis. To predict cytomegalovirus infection status, the study brought together high-throughput TCR immunosequencing, statistical association of individual TCRs with disease status, and machine learning. The study aimed to test whether signatures of past pathogen exposure could be identified by cataloging public T cell receptors. In addition to the first cohort of 666 subjects, a separate validation cohort of approximately 110 different subjects was used.

Remarks on this clone: It lacks a known antigen. The sample holds no much larger clone one base away, and base qualities are not on file.

Separate from the roughly 700-subject first cohort, the validation cohort of 120 subjects was the group to which the donors belonged. CDR3 length: 14 amino acids, cysteine to phenylalanine. CDR3 DNA only is kept here, 42 bases in frame from base 1. From the germline V gene, CDR1 is SGHRS and CDR2 is YFSETQ. V is shortened by 1 base, J by 4 bases, and the region joining them spans 11 bases. Library preparation used the immunoSEQ multiplex PCR assay. The source study handled its data this way. A statistical classification framework was built to diagnose cytomegalovirus status from the catalog of TCR beta chain sequences. As stored in TCRdb, this immuneACCESS dataset retains in-frame rearrangements with V and J assigned. A fraction of the clones does not appear; measured against another copy, unresolved V genes explain less than half of the discrepancy, and the remainder lacks a known reason. V and J calls and clone size are copied from that table; D and trimming were computed from the DNA. The sample has roughly 60,000 clones on record, 90% to 95% of them singletons. The ten largest clonotypes hold approximately 6% of the sample.

On the study overall, not on this receptor specifically: The study listed approximately 150 TCR beta chains as associated with cytomegalovirus. In vitro tests confirmed that a few of the cytomegalovirus-associated TCR beta chains recognize cytomegalovirus antigens. The classifier was reported to diagnose cytomegalovirus status with high specificity and sensitivity in both the original cohort and the validation cohort. Most TCR sequences were seen in very few donors, while some public TCRs were found in many individuals. According to the authors, the approach could potentially be generalized to other disease states and immunological phenotypes. The validation cohort had no HLA typing available for a later analysis, so co-occurrence within that cohort was assessed over all 120 or so repertoires. Of the cluster scores, roughly 95% were above 0 in a later analysis, which found that TCRs clustered in the first cohort also tended to co-occur in the 95 to 150 validation repertoires.

The receptor was derived from a woman under 30 in good health and CMV-seropositive. This sequence uses TRBV5-1 and TRBJ1-2; no D gene is confidently identified. Sample: PBMCs. The CDR3 here reads CASSLTVEGYGYTF. Read as DNA, the sequence is TGCGCCAGCAGCTTGACCGTGGAGGGCTATGGCTACACCTTC.